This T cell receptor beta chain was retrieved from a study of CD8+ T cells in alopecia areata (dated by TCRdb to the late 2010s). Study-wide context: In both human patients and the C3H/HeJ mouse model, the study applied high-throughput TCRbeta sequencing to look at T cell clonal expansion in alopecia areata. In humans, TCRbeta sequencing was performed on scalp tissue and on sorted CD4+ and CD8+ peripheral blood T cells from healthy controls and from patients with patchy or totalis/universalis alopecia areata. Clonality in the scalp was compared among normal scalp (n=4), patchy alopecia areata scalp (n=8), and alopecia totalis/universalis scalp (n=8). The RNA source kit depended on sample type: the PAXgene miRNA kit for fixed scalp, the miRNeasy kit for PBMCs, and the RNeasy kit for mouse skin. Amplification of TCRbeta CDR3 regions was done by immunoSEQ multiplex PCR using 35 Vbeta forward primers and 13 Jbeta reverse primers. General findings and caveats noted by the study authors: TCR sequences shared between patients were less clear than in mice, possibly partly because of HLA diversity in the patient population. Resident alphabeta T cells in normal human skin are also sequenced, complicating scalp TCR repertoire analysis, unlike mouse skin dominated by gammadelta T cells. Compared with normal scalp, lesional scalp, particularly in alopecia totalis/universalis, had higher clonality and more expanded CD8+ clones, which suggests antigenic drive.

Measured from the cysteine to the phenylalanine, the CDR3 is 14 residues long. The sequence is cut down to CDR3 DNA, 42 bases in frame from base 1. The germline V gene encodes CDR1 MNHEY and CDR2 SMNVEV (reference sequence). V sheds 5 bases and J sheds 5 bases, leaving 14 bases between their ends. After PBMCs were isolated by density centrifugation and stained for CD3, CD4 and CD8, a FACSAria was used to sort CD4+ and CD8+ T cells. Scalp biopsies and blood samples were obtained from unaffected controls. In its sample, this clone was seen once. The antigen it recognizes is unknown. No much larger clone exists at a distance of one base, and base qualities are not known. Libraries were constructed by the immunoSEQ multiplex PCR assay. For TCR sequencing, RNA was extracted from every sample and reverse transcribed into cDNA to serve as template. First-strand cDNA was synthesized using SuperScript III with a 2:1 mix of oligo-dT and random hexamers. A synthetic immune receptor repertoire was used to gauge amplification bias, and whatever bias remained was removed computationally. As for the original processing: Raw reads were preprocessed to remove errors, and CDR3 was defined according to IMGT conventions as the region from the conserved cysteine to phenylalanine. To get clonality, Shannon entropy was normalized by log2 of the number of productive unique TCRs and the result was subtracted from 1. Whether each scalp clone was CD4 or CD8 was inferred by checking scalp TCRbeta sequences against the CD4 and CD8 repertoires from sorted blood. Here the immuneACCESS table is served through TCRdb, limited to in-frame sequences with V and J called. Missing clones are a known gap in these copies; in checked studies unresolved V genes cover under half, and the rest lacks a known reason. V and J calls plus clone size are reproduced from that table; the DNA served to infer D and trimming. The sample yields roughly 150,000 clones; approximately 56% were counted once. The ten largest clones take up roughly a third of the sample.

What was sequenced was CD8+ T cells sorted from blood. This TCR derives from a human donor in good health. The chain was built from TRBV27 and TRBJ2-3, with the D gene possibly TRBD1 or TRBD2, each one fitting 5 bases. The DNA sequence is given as TGTGCCAGCAGTCCCACTTTGGGGGAAGATACGCAGTATTTT. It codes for CASSPTLGEDTQYF.